One sample yielded the 14 T cell receptor beta chains listed below, sequenced in a study of T cells in Graves' hyperthyroidism and ophthalmopathy (dated by TCRdb to about 2019). Libraries were built with multiplex PCR. Sequencing was performed on an Illumina HiSeq 2000. TCR beta CDR3 regions were amplified from RNA transcripts. The first round of RT-PCR for the TCR CDR3 was performed with the HTBI primer set and the Qiagen OneStep RT-PCR kit. TCRdb reprocessing: public reads trimmed at Q25 with fastp, clones called with MiXCR, in-frame beta chains kept. One record per CDR3 amino acid sequence lists the most common genes and DNA. The sample has over 700,000 distinct CDR3 sequences on record, 38% of them singletons. The top ten constitute 8.9% of the sample. The sequenced sample was blood. The receptors derive from a young man with Graves' hyperthyroidism.

The rearrangement joins TRBV7-6 to TRBJ2-7; D might be TRBD1 (7 bases). Germline CDR1 is SGHVS and CDR2 is FNYEAQ. The V end was cut by 1 base, the J end by 9 bases, with 16 bases between. This CDR3 is built from 14 residues. The CDR3 protein is CASSLEAGGLGQYF. The CDR3 DNA follows: TGTGCCAGCAGCTTAGAGGCAGGGGGGTTAGGGCAGTACTTC. The full variable domain, rest sourced from reference TRBV7-6 and TRBJ2-7, is GAGVSQSPRYKVTKRGQDVALRCDPISGHVSLYWYRQALGQGPEFLTYFNYEAQQDKSGLPNDRFSAERPEGSISTLTIQRTEQRDSAMYRCASSLEAGGLGQYFGPGTRLTVT.

This sequence joins TRBV15 and TRBJ2-7; the D call may be TRBD1 or TRBD2 (5 bases each). CDR1 and CDR2 (germline): LNHNV, YYDKDF (reference sequence). The CDR3 runs to 14 residues. CDR3 nucleotides: TGTGCTCGACTCTGGGGACCGGACTCCTACGAGCAGTACTTC. Its protein is CARLWGPDSYEQYF.

This rearrangement joins TRBV10-3 to TRBJ1-1, with unresolved D. Trimming took off 0 bases at V and 6 bases at J, with 5 bases between the two ends. Germline V gene data show CDR1 as ENHRY and CDR2 as SYGVKD. CDR3 length: 12 amino acids. CDR3 region: CAISESPSEAFF. CDR3 sequence (DNA): TGTGCCATCAGTGAGTCGCCGTCTGAAGCTTTCTTT.

This clonotype came up many times. J is TRBJ1-1 and V is TRBV7-2, with D possibly TRBD1 on 5 matching bases. The germline V and J ends were trimmed by 4 bases and 6 bases, with 15 bases remaining between them. The CDR3 consists of 14 residues. In germline, CDR1 is SGHTA, CDR2 FQGNSA. The CDR3 nucleotides read TGTGCCAGCAGCTACCGGACCAGGGCACCTGAAGCTTTCTTT. Encoded protein: CASSYRTRAPEAFF.

The rearrangement links TRBV12-3 or TRBV12-4 to TRBJ1-5, with a possible D match to TRBD1 (5 bases). This CDR3 has 13 residues. Trimming shortened V by 2 bases and J by 7 bases, and 9 bases separated the two germline ends. The CDR3 DNA follows: TGTGCCAGCAGTTTAATGGGGCGGCAGCCCCAGCATTTT. The encoded protein is CASSLMGRQPQHF.

At least ten counts were recorded for this clonotype. This chain's CDR3 is CASSLNRDNTYEQYF. In DNA form, the CDR3 reads TGTGCCAGCAGCTTAAACCGGGACAATACCTACGAGCAGTACTTC. The chain employs TRBV7-2 and TRBJ2-7, with D possibly being TRBD1 (6 bases). The CDR3 contains 15 residues. Trimming pared 2 bases from V and 2 bases from J, leaving 13 bases between. Germline-derived CDR1 and CDR2 are SGHTA and FQGNSA.

The chain recombines TRBV15 with TRBJ2-6; D is unresolved. This CDR3 region has 14 residues. V lost 0 bases to trimming and J lost 4 bases, with 4 bases between them. The germline gives CDR1 LNHNV, CDR2 YYDKDF (reference sequence). The CDR3 protein is CATSREYGANVLTF. The CDR3 nucleotides are TGTGCCACCAGCAGAGAGTACGGGGCCAACGTCCTGACTTTC. Combining the CDR3 with reference TRBV15 and TRBJ2-6 gives the whole variable domain DAMVIQNPRYQVTQFGKPVTLSCSQTLNHNVMYWYQQKSSQAPKLLFHYYDKDFNNEADTPDNFQSRRPNTSFCFLDIRSPGLGDTAMYLCATSREYGANVLTFGAGSRLTVL.

This clonotype was recorded at least ten times. The gene calls are TRBV19 and TRBJ2-2; D not resolved. The CDR3 contains 16 residues. Germline V gene lookup returns CDR1 LNHDA and CDR2 SQIVND (reference sequence). V lost 7 bases to trimming and J lost 5 bases, with 20 bases between them. The CDR3 nucleotides read TGTGCCAGTAAAATGGGTGGGGATCGGCGGACCGGGGAGCTGTTTTTT. Translated: CASKMGGDRRTGELFF.

J is TRBJ1-5 and V is TRBV7-9; D is perhaps TRBD1 (6 bases). Germline CDR1 SEHNR, CDR2 FQNEAQ (reference sequence). V was pared by 1 base and J by 13 bases, with 14 bases between. The CDR3 is 13 residues long. CDR3 in amino acids: CASSLEGGWNQHF. The CDR3 DNA reads as TGTGCCAGCAGCTTAGAGGGGGGCTGGAATCAGCATTTT.

This clonotype was picked up a small number of times. The V call is TRBV20-1, the J call TRBJ1-2, with a tentative D call TRBD1 (5 bases). In germline, CDR1 is DFQATT, CDR2 SNEGSKA (reference sequence). The CDR3 runs to 14 residues. V shed 2 bases and J shed 4 bases, with 14 bases lying between them. CDR3 in amino acids: CSARHLDSTYGYTF. CDR3 nucleotide sequence: TGCAGTGCTAGACACCTAGACAGTACCTATGGCTACACCTTC.

This chain links TRBV6-5 with TRBJ1-5; 9 bases line up with TRBD1. Germline CDR1 is MNHEY and CDR2 is SVGAGI. V was pared by 4 bases and J by 5 bases, with 9 bases of the junction left unmatched. The length of the CDR3 is 16 residues. CDR3 region: CASSLSPGQGDQPQHF. For the CDR3, the DNA is TGTGCCAGCAGTTTATCACCGGGACAGGGCGATCAGCCCCAGCATTTT.

This chain uses TRBV10-3 with TRBJ2-3, with D maybe TRBD1 (6 bases). Germline CDR1 is ENHRY and CDR2 is SYGVKD. The CDR3 has 11 residues. V was cut by 6 bases and J by 6 bases, with 7 bases left in between. CDR3 DNA: TGTGCCATCAGACAGGGTGATACGCAGTATTTT. Its protein is CAIRQGDTQYF.

The CDR3 DNA follows: TGTGCCAGCAGTGAAGAGGCCAACGTCCTGACTTTC. Amino acids: CASSEEANVLTF. The rearrangement uses TRBV6-1 and TRBJ2-6; D is uncertain. This CDR3 contains 12 residues. In germline, CDR1 is MNHNS, CDR2 SASEGT. Trimming took 1 base from V and 6 from J, leaving 1 base between them.

This clonotype was counted only a few times. V and J are TRBV7-9 and TRBJ2-5; 7 positions match TRBD1. J was trimmed by 0 bases and V by 5 bases; bases with no gene match: 6. The V gene's germline CDR1 is SEHNR and CDR2 FQNEAQ (reference sequence). The CDR3 loop spans 15 amino acids. CDR3 region: CASSPGTANQETQYF. In DNA, the CDR3 is TGTGCCAGCAGCCCCGGGACAGCCAACCAAGAGACCCAGTACTTC.